The following is a T cell receptor beta chain sequence with its context. What it recognizes is unknown. Template material for TCR beta VDJ and CDR3 profiling consisted of genomic DNA. TCRdb independently ran MiXCR on the reads; one entry per CDR3 protein. The sample yields about 170,000 distinct CDR3 sequences, about three fifths seen once. The data originate from a study of CD8+CD57+ T cells in acquired aplastic anemia. Study information: Sorted CD4+ and CD8+ cells yielded DNA averaging about 3.1 ug. Some 9.9 million reads were obtained on average for healthy donor CD4+ cells. Study-level points and caveats: Statistical testing detected no significant gap in CD8+ Simpson's diversity between patients and controls. Overlapping CD8+ CDR3 repertoires of patients and controls contained approximately 29 shared sequences.

Germline CDR1 SQVTM, CDR2 ANQGSEA. Trimming took 6 bases from V and 0 from J; bases not matched to a gene: 10. The CDR3 consists of 16 residues. The sample consisted of sorted CD4+, CD8+, or CD8+CD57+ T cells (not recorded which) from PBMCs. The sequence was obtained from a human donor in good health. This chain uses TRBV29-1 with TRBJ2-1; TRBD2 agrees at 8 bases. CDR3 DNA sequence: TGCAGCGTCGGGAGGGGGTCTCCAAGCTCCTACAATGAGCAGTTCTTC. Its translation is CSVGRGSPSSYNEQFF.